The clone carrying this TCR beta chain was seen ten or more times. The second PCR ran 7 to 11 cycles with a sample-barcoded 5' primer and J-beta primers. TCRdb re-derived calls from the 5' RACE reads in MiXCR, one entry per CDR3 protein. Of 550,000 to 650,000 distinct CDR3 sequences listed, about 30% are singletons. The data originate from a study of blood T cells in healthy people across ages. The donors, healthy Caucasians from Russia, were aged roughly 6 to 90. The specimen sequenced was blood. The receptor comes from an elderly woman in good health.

Here the CDR3 reads CSALPGRLNQPQHF. CDR3 DNA: TGCAGTGCTCTACCCGGACGTTTGAATCAGCCCCAGCATTTT. The J gene is TRBJ1-5, the V gene TRBV20-1, with unresolved D. Germline lookup yields CDR1 DFQATT and CDR2 SNEGSKA (reference sequence). CDR3 length: 14 residues. The ends were cut back, 5 bases at V and 4 bases at J, with 15 bases in the middle.